This record looks at one TCR beta chain sequence and its context. Its specificity is unknown. The CD4+ fraction was divided into a CD45RA+ naive subset and a CD45RA-negative memory subset. The data were taken from a study of shared clonotypes between healthy human individuals. Overall study results and limits: Generation of non-shared clonotypes was less probable than generation of clonotypes shared by all four donors. Shared clonotypes: 4.5% to 5% naive CD4, around 3.5% naive CD8, over 2% memory CD4, under 0.45% memory CD8.

CDR1 SQVTM and CDR2 ANQGSEA come from the germline V gene. The CDR3 contains 11 residues. V was pared by 7 bases and J by 5 bases, with 11 bases between. Repertoires were generated with immunoSEQ multiplex PCR, while TCRdb's copy carries only in-frame clones and drops some. The data contain approximately 1,500,000 clones, around 98% of them seen just once; the ten biggest clones take up approximately 0.45%. Specimen: naive CD4+ T cells sorted from blood. The sample's subset: CD45RA+ positively selected. The chain links TRBV29-1 to TRBJ1-1; D remains unclear. This clonotype was obtained from a man younger than 40 in good health. The CDR3 region is CSAQVGTEAFF. CDR3 sequence (DNA): TGCAGCGCTCAGGTCGGGACTGAAGCTTTCTTT.